The entry below describes one T cell receptor beta chain. Sequencing used immunoSEQ multiplex PCR; TCRdb keeps in-frame clones, though not all of them. The sample lists a few hundred thousand clones, 80% to 85% occurring once. The data were taken from a study of blood T cell repertoires in COVID-19. Across the whole study: Sources were T cells, B-cell-depleted T cells, or PBMCs; the material itself was cDNA or gDNA.

Germline CDR1 is SGHDT and CDR2 is YYEEEE. V was shortened by 10 bases and J by 2 bases, with 14 bases between the two germline ends. This CDR3 comprises 13 residues. This TCR was recovered from a man aged 45-65 years who had recovered from COVID-19. Input material: PBMCs or T cells enriched from blood (not recorded which). The chain has TRBV5-6 and TRBJ2-3, with D hard to call. The chain's CDR3 is CAGSLQNTDTQYF. The CDR3, as DNA: TGTGCCGGATCTTTACAGAACACAGATACGCAGTATTTT.